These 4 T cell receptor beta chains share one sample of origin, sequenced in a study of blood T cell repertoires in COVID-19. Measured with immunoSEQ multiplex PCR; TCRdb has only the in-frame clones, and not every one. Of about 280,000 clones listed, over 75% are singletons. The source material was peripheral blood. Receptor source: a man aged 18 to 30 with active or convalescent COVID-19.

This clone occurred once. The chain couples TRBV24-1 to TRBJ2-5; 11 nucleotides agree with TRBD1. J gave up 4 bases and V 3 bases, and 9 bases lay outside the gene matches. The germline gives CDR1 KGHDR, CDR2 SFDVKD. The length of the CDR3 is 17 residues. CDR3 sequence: CATSDPGTGGATETQYF. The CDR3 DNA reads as TGTGCCACCAGTGATCCCGGGACAGGGGGGGCCACAGAGACCCAGTACTTC.

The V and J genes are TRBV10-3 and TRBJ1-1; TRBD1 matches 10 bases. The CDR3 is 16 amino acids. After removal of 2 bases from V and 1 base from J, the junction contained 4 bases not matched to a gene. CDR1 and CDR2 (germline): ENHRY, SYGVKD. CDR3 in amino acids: CAISETGQGGNTEAFF. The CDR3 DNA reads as TGTGCCATCAGTGAGACAGGACAGGGGGGGAACACTGAAGCTTTCTTT.

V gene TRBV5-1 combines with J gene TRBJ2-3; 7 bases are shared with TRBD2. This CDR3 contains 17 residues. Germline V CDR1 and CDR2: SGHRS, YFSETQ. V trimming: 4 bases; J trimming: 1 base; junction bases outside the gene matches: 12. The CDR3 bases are TGCGCCAGCAGCGACGCGGGGGAGAATCTCCGCACAGATACGCAGTATTTT. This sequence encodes CASSDAGENLRTDTQYF.

The DNA of the CDR3 is TGTGCCAGCAGTTGCGAAAACAGGGGCCGCTCTCAGCCCCAGCATTTT. This gives the protein CASSCENRGRSQPQHF. The V call is TRBV6-5, the J call TRBJ1-5; 7 bases line up with TRBD1. J gave up 6 bases and V 4 bases, and 12 bases lay outside the gene matches. The germline CDR1 and CDR2 sequences are MNHEY and SVGAGI. The length of the CDR3 is 16 residues.